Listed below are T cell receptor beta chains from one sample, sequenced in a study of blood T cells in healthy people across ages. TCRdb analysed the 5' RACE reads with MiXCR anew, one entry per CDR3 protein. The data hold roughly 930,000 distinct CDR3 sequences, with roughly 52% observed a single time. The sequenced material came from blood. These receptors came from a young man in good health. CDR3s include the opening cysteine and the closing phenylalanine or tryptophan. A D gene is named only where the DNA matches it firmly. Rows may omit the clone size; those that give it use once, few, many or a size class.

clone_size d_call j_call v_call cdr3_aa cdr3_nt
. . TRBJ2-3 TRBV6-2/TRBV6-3 CASSGTLGDTQYF TGTGCCAGCAGTGGGACTCTTGGAGATACGCAGTATTTT
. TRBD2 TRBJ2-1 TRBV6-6 CASSYRRGEGGEQFF TGTGCCAGCAGTTACCGCCGGGGGGAGGGAGGTGAGCAGTTCTTC
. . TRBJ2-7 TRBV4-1 CASSQGGVFYEQYF TGCGCCAGCAGCCAGGGCGGCGTATTCTACGAGCAGTACTTC
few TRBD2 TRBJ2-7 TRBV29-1 CSVVRTSSNEQYF TGCAGCGTTGTCCGGACTAGCTCGAACGAGCAGTACTTC
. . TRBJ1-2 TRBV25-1 CASSDSASAYGYTF TGTGCCAGCAGTGACTCAGCTTCCGCTTATGGCTACACCTTC
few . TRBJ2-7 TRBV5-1 CASSDGEPGRYLTEQYF TGCGCCAGCAGTGATGGGGAGCCGGGACGTTACCTTACTGAGCAGTACTTC
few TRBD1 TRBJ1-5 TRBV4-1 CASSDRQGAEQPQHF TGCGCCAGCAGCGATAGACAGGGGGCAGAACAGCCCCAGCATTTT
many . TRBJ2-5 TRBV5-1 CASSLSFRLEETQYF TGCGCCAGCAGCTTGAGTTTCCGGTTGGAGGAGACCCAGTACTTC
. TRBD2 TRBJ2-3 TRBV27 CASSLLLAGGLDTQYF TGTGCCAGCAGCTTACTCCTAGCGGGGGGCCTAGATACGCAGTATTTT
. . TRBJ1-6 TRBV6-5 CASSYFGNSPLHF TGTGCCAGCAGTTACTTTGGTAATTCACCCCTCCACTTT
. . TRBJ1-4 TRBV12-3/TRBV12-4 CASSPGILGEKLFF TGTGCCAGCAGTCCGGGGATCTTGGGTGAAAAACTGTTTTTT
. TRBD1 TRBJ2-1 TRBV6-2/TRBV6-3 CASSTDRVGEKQFF TGTGCCAGCAGTACGGACAGGGTGGGGGAAAAGCAGTTCTTC
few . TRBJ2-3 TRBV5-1 CASSQKPGSTDTQYF TGCGCCAGCAGCCAAAAACCAGGAAGTACAGATACGCAGTATTTT
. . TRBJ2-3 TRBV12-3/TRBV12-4 CASTSLGGGTDTQYF TGTGCCAGCACCTCACTGGGGGGCGGCACAGATACGCAGTATTTT
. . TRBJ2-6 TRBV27 CASSFSLRVSGANVLTF TGTGCCAGCAGTTTCTCCCTAAGGGTGTCTGGGGCCAACGTCCTGACTTTC
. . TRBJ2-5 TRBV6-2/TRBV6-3 CATVYRDAETQYF TGTGCCACCGTATACAGGGATGCAGAGACCCAGTACTTC
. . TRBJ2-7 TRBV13 CASSSSIVVEQYF TGTGCCAGCAGCTCCTCAATAGTAGTCGAGCAGTACTTC
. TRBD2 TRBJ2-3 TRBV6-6 CASSSGTSPDTQYF TGTGCCAGCAGTTCCGGGACTAGCCCAGATACGCAGTATTTT
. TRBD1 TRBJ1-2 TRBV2 CASETGQGSYGYTF TGTGCCAGCGAAACGGGACAGGGATCGTATGGCTACACCTTC
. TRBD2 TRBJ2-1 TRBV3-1 CASSRLGLAVGNEQFF TGTGCCAGCAGCCGACTCGGGCTAGCGGTGGGGAATGAGCAGTTCTTC
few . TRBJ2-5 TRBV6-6 CASTKGKETQYF TGTGCCAGCACCAAGGGTAAAGAGACCCAGTACTTC
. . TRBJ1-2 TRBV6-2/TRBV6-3 CASSSATGMVGGYTF TGTGCTAGCAGTTCCGCTACAGGGATGGTAGGTGGCTACACCTTC
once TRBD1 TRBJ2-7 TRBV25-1 CASTEGGQGYEQYF TGTGCCAGCACCGAGGGAGGACAGGGCTACGAGCAGTACTTC
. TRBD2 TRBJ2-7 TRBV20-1 CSGAGGFSYEQYF TGCAGCGGCGCGGGGGGGTTCTCCTACGAGCAGTACTTC
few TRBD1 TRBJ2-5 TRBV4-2 CASSRTLSRGQFQETQYF TGTGCCAGCAGCCGGACCCTTAGCAGGGGGCAGTTCCAAGAGACCCAGTACTTC
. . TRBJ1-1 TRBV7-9 CASSRWEGGGTEAFF TGTGCCAGCAGCCGCTGGGAGGGGGGGGGAACTGAAGCTTTCTTT
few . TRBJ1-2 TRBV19 CASSTNAWGYTF TGTGCCAGTAGTACTAACGCCTGGGGCTACACCTTC
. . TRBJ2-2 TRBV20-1 CSARDPQVGTGELFF TGCAGTGCTAGAGACCCACAGGTGGGAACCGGGGAGCTGTTTTTT
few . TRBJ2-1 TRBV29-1 CSGKTQSYNEQFF TGCAGCGGGAAAACACAGAGCTACAATGAGCAGTTCTTC
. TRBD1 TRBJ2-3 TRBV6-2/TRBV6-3 CASTDRDDPGDTQYF TGTGCCAGTACTGACAGGGACGACCCCGGTGATACGCAGTATTTT
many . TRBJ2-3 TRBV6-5 CASSYSDQFTDTQYF TGTGCCAGCAGTTACTCCGATCAATTCACAGATACGCAGTATTTT
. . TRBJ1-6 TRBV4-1 CASSQDRAGRTPLHF TGCGCCAGCAGCCAAGATCGGGCAGGGCGGACACCCCTCCACTTT
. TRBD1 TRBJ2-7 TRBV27 CASSRDRDSNEQYF TGTGCCAGCAGTCGGGACAGGGATAGCAACGAGCAGTACTTC
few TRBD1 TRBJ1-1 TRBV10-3 CAISVGGGFGRNTEAFF TGTGCCATCTCGGTCGGAGGGGGCTTTGGCAGGAACACTGAAGCTTTCTTT
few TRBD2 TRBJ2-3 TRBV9 CASSVAGLARDTQYF TGTGCCAGCAGCGTAGCAGGACTAGCTCGAGATACGCAGTATTTT
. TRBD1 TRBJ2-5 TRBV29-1 CSVPGQYQETQYF TGCAGCGTCCCGGGACAGTACCAAGAGACCCAGTACTTC
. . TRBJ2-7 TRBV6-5 CVSSYAGSGSYEQYF TGTGTCAGCAGTTACGCGGGAAGCGGGTCCTACGAGCAGTACTTC
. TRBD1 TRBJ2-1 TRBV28 CASSQHGTGNEQFF TGTGCCAGCAGCCAACATGGGACAGGCAATGAGCAGTTCTTC
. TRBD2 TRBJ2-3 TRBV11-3 CASSLLLAGGLTDTQYF TGTGCCAGCAGCCTACTACTAGCGGGGGGCCTAACAGATACGCAGTATTTT
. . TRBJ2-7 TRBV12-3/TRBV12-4 CASSLKVGYEQYF TGTGCCAGCAGTTTAAAGGTGGGTTACGAGCAGTACTTC
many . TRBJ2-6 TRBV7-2 CASSRLHVSGANVLTF TGTGCCAGCAGCCGACTACATGTCTCTGGGGCCAACGTCCTGACTTTC
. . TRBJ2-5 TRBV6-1 CASSVSGERSQEAQYF TGTGCCAGCAGTGTGTCGGGGGAGCGGTCCCAAGAGGCCCAGTACTTC
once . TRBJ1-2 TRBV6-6 CASSYSIPGSGSYGYTF TGTGCCAGCAGTTACTCGATCCCGGGGAGCGGTAGCTATGGCTACACCTTC
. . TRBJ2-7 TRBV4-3 CASSHLMVGACEQYF TGCGCCAGCAGCCATCTTATGGTCGGAGCCTGCGAGCAGTACTTC
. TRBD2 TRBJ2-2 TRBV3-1 CASSQDGLAPGELFF TGTGCCAGCAGCCAAGATGGACTAGCCCCCGGGGAGCTGTTTTTT
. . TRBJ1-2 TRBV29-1 CSVVSSGDGYTF TGCAGCGTTGTTTCTTCTGGCGATGGCTACACCTTC
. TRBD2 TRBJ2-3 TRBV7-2 CASSLARGGIRGDTQYF TGTGCCAGCAGCTTAGCGCGGGGGGGGATTCGTGGAGATACGCAGTATTTT
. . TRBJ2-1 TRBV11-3 CASSTRVSNEQFF TGTGCCAGCAGCACGCGGGTGAGCAATGAGCAGTTCTTC
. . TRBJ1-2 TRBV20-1 CSAPAGGHHGYTF TGCAGTGCTCCCGCGGGGGGGCATCATGGCTACACCTTC